The rows below give T cell receptor beta chains drawn from one sample of a study of breast tumors, draining lymph nodes, adjacent tissues. Each CDR3 protein is one row after TCRdb ran MiXCR on the multiplex PCR reads. The sample records approximately 90,000 distinct CDR3 sequences, around 30% being singletons. Specimen: axillary lymph node tissue. Receptors were obtained from a female donor with breast cancer. Some clones in this sample may be carry-over from other donors' samples. The CDR3 runs from the conserved cysteine through the conserved F or W. The order of the fields is V gene, J gene, clone size, CDR3 length, CDR3 protein. Only part of the rows carry a size: once, few, many, or a class if the clone is expanded.

TRBV4-3,TRBJ2-6,many,18,CASSQGPLDLSGANVLTF
TRBV14,TRBJ1-2,many,14,CASSRTRTGYGYTF
TRBV20-1,TRBJ1-2,.,11,CSARDRGVYTF
TRBV7-2,TRBJ2-7,many,15,CASSVDGGKVFEQYF
TRBV7-8,TRBJ2-5,.,14,CASSGTVFHETQYF
TRBV5-1,TRBJ2-5,many,15,CASSYRDAPQETQYF
TRBV5-1,TRBJ2-3,many,12,CASRTTGDTQYF
TRBV5-6,TRBJ1-2,.,15,CASSRRTGGPPGYTF
TRBV7-3,TRBJ1-3,.,15,CASSPGGRAGNTIYF
TRBV3-1,TRBJ2-3,many,16,CASSSHRVQTTDTQYF
TRBV15,TRBJ1-1,.,14,CATSRVVEGTEAFF
TRBV12-3/TRBV12-4,TRBJ2-3,.,13,CASSSVGSNTQYF
TRBV20-1,TRBJ1-3,many,16,CSARGTWTGAGNTIYF
TRBV12-3/TRBV12-4,TRBJ1-5,many,16,CASSPTSTGWSQPQHF
TRBV20-1,TRBJ1-1,.,13,CSARVNTGGEAFF
TRBV6-1,TRBJ2-1,.,15,CASSEGTSGTHEQFF
TRBV9,TRBJ2-1,few,14,CASSEPGINNEQSF
TRBV9,TRBJ1-2,many,16,CASSYSLDQGNYGYTF
TRBV10-3,TRBJ1-5,many,13,CAIREDSNQPQHF
TRBV4-3,TRBJ1-6,medium-sized,16,CASSQDPGAGDSPLHF
TRBV2,TRBJ2-1,many,13,CASKQSSYNEQFF
TRBV12-3/TRBV12-4,TRBJ1-2,many,15,CASSLSGGGEAGYTF
TRBV7-7,TRBJ1-3,many,11,CTLSSGNTIYF
TRBV9,TRBJ2-7,many,14,CASSVGGSSYEQYF
TRBV7-2,TRBJ1-3,.,15,CAGSLVRRDGNTIHF
TRBV5-5,TRBJ1-3,.,15,CASSLAPQEANTIYF
TRBV20-1,TRBJ2-5,many,14,CSAHDRGGWETQYF